Listed below are T cell receptor beta chains from one sample, sequenced in a study of T cell responses to AZD1222 COVID-19 vaccine. Data came from immunoSEQ multiplex PCR; TCRdb stores just in-frame clones and leaves some out. This table has approximately 120,000 clones, 80% to 95% appearing once. This sample comprised peripheral blood, obtained on day 0 of AZD1222 vaccination. The receptor set was obtained from an adult in good health. CDR3s include the opening cysteine and the closing phenylalanine or tryptophan. D genes are given only for firm matches. Part of the rows lack a size; the others show once, few, many or a class for expanded clones.

v_gene	len	d_gene	abundance	j_gene	CDR3aa	CDR3nt
TRBV2	16	-	once	TRBJ1-5	CASREASYWHNQPQHF	TGTGCCAGCAGGGAGGCATCTTACTGGCACAATCAGCCCCAGCATTTT
TRBV28	15	-	-	TRBJ1-4	CASTSGGGINEKLFF	TGTGCCAGCACATCCGGTGGGGGTATAAATGAAAAACTGTTTTTT
TRBV30	15	-	-	TRBJ1-3	CAWSPHTSSGNTIYF	TGTGCCTGGAGTCCCCACACCTCCTCTGGAAACACCATATATTTT
TRBV28	15	-	-	TRBJ1-3	CASSLSGSSGNTIYF	TGTGCCAGCAGCCTCTCAGGGAGCTCTGGAAACACCATATATTTT
TRBV19	14	-	-	TRBJ1-1	CASSINTMNTEAFF	TGTGCCAGTAGTATAAATACCATGAACACTGAAGCTTTCTTT
TRBV5-4	13	-	-	TRBJ1-2	CASSLSANYGYTF	TGTGCCAGCAGCTTATCTGCAAACTATGGCTACACCTTC
TRBV12-3/TRBV12-4	12	-	-	TRBJ1-2	CASSLPGAGYTF	TGTGCCAGCAGTCTCCCGGGGGCCGGCTACACCTTC
TRBV7-9	14	TRBD1	-	TRBJ1-4	CASSPGTVNEKLFF	TGTGCCAGCAGCCCCGGGACAGTGAATGAAAAACTGTTTTTT
TRBV3-1/TRBV3-2	16	TRBD1	-	TRBJ2-1	CASSQEPGQGDNEQFF	TGTGCCAGCAGCCAGGAACCGGGACAGGGGGATAATGAGCAGTTCTTC
TRBV14	15	-	-	TRBJ1-2	CASSQEGGRIYGYTF	TGTGCCAGCAGCCAAGAAGGGGGACGGATCTATGGCTACACCTTC
TRBV14	15	TRBD1	-	TRBJ1-1	CASSPTGGFTTEAFF	TGTGCCAGCAGCCCGACAGGGGGGTTTACCACTGAAGCTTTCTTT
TRBV29-1	13	-	-	TRBJ2-2	CSVETVNTGELFF	TGCAGCGTTGAGACAGTAAACACCGGGGAGCTGTTTTTT
TRBV30	12	TRBD1	-	TRBJ1-6	CALGQYNSPLHF	TGTGCCCTGGGACAGTATAATTCACCCCTCCACTTT
TRBV6-5	15	TRBD1	-	TRBJ2-7	CASSPPGQGRYEQYF	TGTGCCAGCAGTCCTCCGGGACAGGGTCGATACGAGCAGTACTTC
TRBV6-1	13	-	once	TRBJ2-2	CASSEVRVGELFF	TGTGCCAGCAGTGAAGTCAGGGTCGGGGAGCTGTTTTTT
TRBV10-3	13	-	-	TRBJ1-2	CATTWEADYGYTF	TGTGCCACCACGTGGGAGGCAGACTATGGCTACACCTTC
TRBV6-2/TRBV6-3	12	-	-	TRBJ1-5	CASSTGSRPQHF	TGTGCCAGCAGTACAGGGTCTAGGCCCCAGCATTTT
TRBV7-2	13	TRBD1	-	TRBJ2-7	CASSLQGGYEQYF	TGTGCCAGCAGTTTACAGGGGGGCTACGAGCAGTACTTC
TRBV28	16	-	-	TRBJ1-6	CASSLWVGSGNSPLHF	TGTGCCAGCAGTTTATGGGTGGGTTCCGGTAATTCACCCCTCCACTTT
TRBV5-4	15	TRBD1	-	TRBJ1-4	CASSRSGTGLEKLFF	TGTGCCAGCAGTCGAAGCGGGACAGGGCTTGAAAAACTGTTTTTT
TRBV6-4	14	TRBD1	-	TRBJ1-2	CASRRTGTNYGYTF	TGTGCCAGCAGGAGGACAGGGACTAACTATGGCTACACCTTC
TRBV2	14	-	-	TRBJ1-4	CASSWGTTNEKLFF	TGTGCCAGCAGTTGGGGGACAACTAATGAAAAACTGTTTTTT
TRBV6-5	12	-	-	TRBJ1-1	CASSYTTGEAFF	TGTGCCAGCAGTTACACGACAGGAGAAGCTTTCTTT
TRBV3-1/TRBV3-2	15	-	-	TRBJ2-4	CASSKERPIKNIQYF	TGTGCCAGCAGCAAGGAGCGTCCCATTAAAAACATTCAGTACTTC
TRBV7-2	12	-	-	TRBJ2-2	CASSFWGGELFF	TGTGCCAGCAGCTTCTGGGGCGGGGAGCTGTTTTTT
TRBV28	14	-	-	TRBJ1-1	CASSLLGVNTEAFF	TGTGCCAGCAGTCTCCTGGGGGTAAACACTGAAGCTTTCTTT
TRBV9	15	-	few	TRBJ2-5	CASSGRRVSQETQYF	TGTGCCAGCAGCGGCCGCAGGGTTTCCCAAGAGACCCAGTACTTC
TRBV27	16	-	once	TRBJ2-7	CASSLSGLLVRREQYF	TGTGCCAGCAGTTTATCCGGGCTACTGGTACGACGCGAGCAGTACTTC
TRBV27	15	TRBD1	-	TRBJ1-2	CASSAWTGFGYGYTF	TGTGCCAGCAGTGCCTGGACAGGGTTCGGCTATGGCTACACCTTC
TRBV2	16	TRBD1	once	TRBJ1-3	CASSLRDRGIGNTIYF	TGTGCCAGCAGTCTAAGGGACAGAGGAATTGGAAACACCATATATTTT
TRBV5-5	15	TRBD1	-	TRBJ2-1	CASSLADRGPNEQFF	TGTGCCAGCAGCTTGGCCGACAGGGGGCCGAATGAGCAGTTCTTC
TRBV4-3	16	-	-	TRBJ1-1	CASSQDVGGGNTEAFF	TGCGCCAGCAGCCAAGATGTGGGGGGCGGGAACACTGAAGCTTTCTTT
TRBV14	13	-	-	TRBJ2-7	CASSQETPYEQYF	TGTGCCAGCAGCCAAGAAACCCCCTACGAGCAGTACTTC
TRBV10-3	15	-	-	TRBJ1-6	CATNLKRSLEKPLHF	TGTGCCACCAACCTAAAAAGGAGTCTGGAAAAGCCCCTCCACTTT
TRBV5-7	16	TRBD1	-	TRBJ1-3	CASSVRDSISGNTIYF	TGTGCCAGCAGCGTCCGGGACAGTATCTCTGGAAACACCATATATTTT
TRBV28	14	TRBD1	once	TRBJ1-2	CASSIRDRVHGYTF	TGTGCCAGCAGTATCCGGGACAGGGTACATGGCTACACCTTC
TRBV3-1/TRBV3-2	16	TRBD2	-	TRBJ2-5	CASSQDRKGREETQYF	TGTGCCAGCAGCCAAGATCGGAAAGGGAGGGAAGAGACCCAGTACTTC
TRBV4-2	17	TRBD2	-	TRBJ2-2	CASSQEVAGGPTGELFF	TGTGCCAGCAGCCAAGAAGTAGCGGGGGGACCCACCGGGGAGCTGTTTTTT
TRBV5-1	13	-	once	TRBJ2-1	CATSFSSSNEQFF	TGCGCCACCTCGTTTAGTAGTAGCAATGAGCAGTTCTTC
TRBV5-1	15	TRBD1	-	TRBJ1-5	CASSFGTGGDQPQHF	TGCGCCAGCAGCTTCGGGACAGGGGGAGATCAGCCCCAGCATTTT
TRBV11-1	13	-	-	TRBJ2-7	CASSFITGNEQYF	TGTGCCAGCAGCTTCATCACAGGGAACGAGCAGTACTTC
TRBV11-3	13	-	-	TRBJ2-7	CASSLDGVYEQYF	TGTGCCAGCAGCTTAGATGGGGTATACGAGCAGTACTTC
TRBV5-3	13	-	-	TRBJ1-2	CARSSNFYYGYTF	TGTGCCAGAAGCTCAAACTTTTACTATGGCTACACCTTC
TRBV4-1	15	TRBD1	once	TRBJ1-5	CASSHLDREDQPQHF	TGCGCCAGCAGCCACCTAGACAGGGAAGACCAGCCCCAGCATTTT
TRBV7-2	15	-	-	TRBJ2-3	CASSQGDFYTDTQYF	TGTGCCAGCAGCCAAGGGGACTTCTACACAGATACGCAGTATTTT
TRBV3-1/TRBV3-2	13	-	few	TRBJ1-3	CASSQQRRNTIYF	TGTGCCAGCAGCCAACAGCGCCGAAACACCATATATTTT
TRBV19	15	-	-	TRBJ1-5	CASSAGTYSNQPQHF	TGTGCCAGTAGTGCAGGGACCTATAGCAATCAGCCCCAGCATTTT
TRBV5-1	14	-	-	TRBJ1-2	CASSLGPGLGGYTF	TGCGCCAGCAGCTTGGGACCGGGGTTGGGAGGCTACACCTTC
TRBV11-2	15	TRBD1	-	TRBJ1-1	CASSWQGGATTEAFF	TGTGCCAGCAGCTGGCAGGGGGGGGCGACCACTGAAGCTTTCTTT
TRBV15	17	-	-	TRBJ2-3	CATSGKSQGLVTDTQYF	TGTGCCACCAGCGGAAAATCTCAGGGCCTCGTCACAGATACGCAGTATTTT
TRBV27	19	TRBD2	-	TRBJ2-3	CASSYSLAGALLRADTQYF	TGTGCCAGCAGTTATTCACTAGCGGGGGCACTCCTTCGGGCAGATACGCAGTATTTT